This TCR beta chain originates from a study of a mutant IDH1 vaccine in newly diagnosed glioma. Study background: Patients began vaccination 4-6 weeks after radiotherapy alone, or with temozolomide cycles. There were roughly 62% males and about 38% females among treated patients, whose mean age was approximately 40 years.

Time point: week 23, last vaccination. The vaccine gave 300 ug of a 20-mer mutant IDH1 peptide subcutaneously per dose. Patients carried new grade 3 or 4 IDH1-mutant astrocytomas lacking nuclear ATRX. Points on this clone: No antigen is known for it.

The table came from immunoSEQ multiplex PCR; TCRdb's copy has only in-frame clones and leaves some out. The sample gives about 56,000 clones, about 87% of which show up once; about 1.3% is in the top ten. Germline CDR1 and CDR2: SGDLS and YYNGEE. V lost 0 bases to trimming and J lost 6 bases, with 12 bases between them. This CDR3 has 14 amino acids. The sequence came from a man aged 35-49 years with glioma. Sequenced here: PBMCs, sampled from a glioma patient whose treatment included an IDH1 peptide vaccine. The chain has TRBV9 and TRBJ1-1, with D possibly TRBD1 on 5 matching bases. The CDR3 DNA reads as TGTGCCAGCAGCGTAGTGGGGGGGAGCTCTGAAGCTTTCTTT. Translating it yields CASSVVGGSSEAFF.